The entry below gives a single TCR beta chain sequence along with its context. Its target is not known. Germline V gives CDR1 LNHDA, CDR2 SQIVND (reference sequence). The CDR3 covers 15 residues. V gave up 5 bases and J gave up 9 bases, with 22 bases separating them. Data came from immunoSEQ multiplex PCR; TCRdb stores just in-frame clones and leaves some out. The sample is made up of 30,000 to 40,000 clones, none counted only once. The entry originates in a study of T cells after posttransplantation cyclophosphamide. Study findings and constraints: Recipient CMV seropositivity and CMV reactivation strongly tracked TRB clonality. Later blood repertoires were often dominated by clones from the donor CD8+ memory compartment. Skin or GI-infiltrating T cells shared few TRB sequences with blood.

Sequences were obtained from PBMCs. The chain employs TRBV19 and TRBJ2-5; possible D gene TRBD1, 6 bases. This TCR was sampled from a man aged 45-65 years in good health, CMV-negative, and a related stem cell transplant donor. CDR3 loop: CASSADPTGTAAQYF. In DNA form, the CDR3 reads TGTGCCAGTAGTGCCGACCCCACAGGGACCGCGGCCCAGTACTTC.